One sample yielded the 16 T cell receptor beta chains listed below, sequenced in a study of blood T cell repertoires in COVID-19. TCRdb keeps only in-frame clones here, not all; method: immunoSEQ multiplex PCR. The repertoire holds about 250,000 clones, with roughly 80% as singletons. Sequenced: peripheral blood. Every receptor here comes from a woman in her thirties or forties with active or convalescent COVID-19.

The chain joins TRBV6-5 to TRBJ1-4; maybe TRBD1 (5 bases). Germline V gene sequence: CDR1 MNHEY, CDR2 SVGAGI. The CDR3 is 14 residues long. The V and J ends lost 5 bases and 5 bases respectively, with 12 bases between them. CDR3: CASSPRTINEKLFF. CDR3 DNA: TGTGCCAGCAGTCCGCGGACAATAAATGAAAAACTGTTTTTT.

This sequence joins TRBV27 and TRBJ1-1, with TRBD1 identical over 7 bases. There are 17 residues in the CDR3. J lost 2 bases, V lost 6 bases, and 15 bases had no gene match. The V gene's germline CDR1 is MNHEY and CDR2 SMNVEV (reference sequence). Here the CDR3 reads CASSLQYQGVRNTEAFF. The CDR3 coding sequence is TGTGCCAGCAGCTTGCAGTACCAGGGGGTCCGTAACACTGAAGCTTTCTTT.

This chain connects TRBV4-1 to TRBJ2-3; 11 nucleotides match TRBD1. CDR1 MGHRA and CDR2 YSYEKL come from the germline V gene. The V and J ends lost 3 bases and 0 bases, in that order; junction bases with no gene match: 5. The CDR3 runs to 17 residues. The DNA for the CDR3 is TGCGCCAGCAGCCATACCGGGACAGGGGGAAGCACAGATACGCAGTATTTT. Translation gives CASSHTGTGGSTDTQYF.

The chain joins TRBV7-6 to TRBJ2-1; 11 bases agree with TRBD2. Germline CDR1 and CDR2: SGHVS and FNYEAQ. Trimming cost V 5 bases and J 3 bases; bases outside gene matches: 3. This CDR3 region has 15 residues. In DNA form, the CDR3 reads TGTGCCAGCAGCCACGGGACTAGCGGCTACAATGAGCAGTTCTTC. Protein product: CASSHGTSGYNEQFF.

The rearrangement uses TRBV19 and TRBJ1-5; no definite D call. The CDR3 consists of 15 residues. From germline, CDR1 is LNHDA and CDR2 SQIVND (reference sequence). The V and J ends lost 3 bases and 7 bases respectively, with 16 bases between them. CDR3 DNA: TGTGCCAGTAGTATCGGCAGGTCACGTCAGCAGCCCCAGCATTTT. This codes for CASSIGRSRQQPQHF. The full variable domain, with the rest looked up from reference TRBV19 and TRBJ1-5, is DGGITQSPKYLFRKEGQNVTLSCEQNLNHDAMYWYRQDPGQGLRLIYYSQIVNDFQKGDIAEGYSVSREKKESFPLTVTSAQKNPTAFYLCASSIGRSRQQPQHFGDGTRLSIL.

J is TRBJ1-4 and V is TRBV5-1; maybe TRBD1 (6 bases). CDR1 is SGHRS and CDR2 is YFSETQ in the germline V gene. V dropped 4 bases and J dropped 4 bases, with 11 bases sitting between them. The CDR3 has 14 amino acids. CDR3 in DNA: TGCGCCAGCAGCCCGGTAGGGGGTAATGAAAAACTGTTTTTT. Translation gives CASSPVGGNEKLFF.

The chain is built from TRBV25-1 and TRBJ2-3, with 9 positions matching TRBD2. The CDR3 has 17 amino acids. V lost 5 bases to trimming and J lost 2 bases; unmatched junction nucleotides: 11. Germline values: CDR1 MGHDK, CDR2 SYGVNS. The CDR3: CASSSAGGWRPTDTQYF. For the CDR3, the DNA is TGTGCCAGCAGTTCAGCGGGGGGCTGGAGACCCACAGATACGCAGTATTTT.

This chain uses TRBV29-1 with TRBJ1-2, with D hard to call. Germline loops: CDR1 SQVTM, CDR2 ANQGSEA. Trimming pared 6 bases from V and 0 bases from J, leaving 8 bases between. CDR3 size: 12 residues. CDR3 nucleotide sequence: TGCAGCGTCCGGACTGCTAACTATGGCTACACCTTC. It yields the protein CSVRTANYGYTF.

The chain combines TRBV18 with TRBJ1-1; no clear D. Looked up from germline, CDR1 is KGHSH and CDR2 is LQKENI. The CDR3 covers 15 residues. V lost 4 bases and J 1 base, leaving 13 bases between the germline ends. For the CDR3, the DNA is TGTGCCAGCTCACTGCGTCGGTTAACGAACACTGAAGCTTTCTTT. Protein: CASSLRRLTNTEAFF.

This chain connects TRBV5-6 to TRBJ1-2, with D perhaps matching TRBD1 (5 bases). Trimming shortened V by 0 bases and J by 0 bases, and 15 bases separated the two germline ends. This CDR3 has 17 residues. Germline CDR1 and CDR2: SGHDT and YYEEEE. CDR3 sequence: CASSLVQGAYTNYGYTF. The CDR3 region has the DNA TGTGCCAGCAGCTTGGTTCAGGGCGCTTATACTAACTATGGCTACACCTTC.

This chain joins TRBV4-1 and TRBJ1-4; D perhaps matches TRBD1 (6 bases). CDR1 is MGHRA and CDR2 is YSYEKL in the germline V gene. The CDR3 runs 13 residues. The germline V and J ends were trimmed by 1 base and 7 bases, with 7 bases remaining between them. The CDR3 loop is CASSQARGEKLFF. CDR3 DNA sequence: TGCGCCAGCAGCCAAGCCAGGGGTGAAAAACTGTTTTTT.

This chain connects TRBV5-4 to TRBJ1-4; TRBD1 might be the D (6 bases). Germline CDR1 SGHNT, CDR2 YYREEE (reference sequence). The CDR3 spans 14 residues. The V and J ends lost 3 bases and 7 bases respectively, with 13 bases between them. The CDR3 sequence is CASSSPGVGEKLFF. In DNA, the CDR3 is TGTGCCAGCAGCTCCCCAGGGGTGGGTGAAAAACTGTTTTTT.

The chain uses TRBV5-6 and TRBJ2-7; 11 positions agree with TRBD2. The CDR3 sequence is 16 residues long. Per the germline V gene, CDR1 is SGHDT and CDR2 is YYEEEE. The ends lost 3 bases at V and 4 bases at J; junction bases unmatched: 9. This CDR3 reads CASSYLPTSGAYEQYF. CDR3 DNA sequence: TGTGCCAGCAGCTACTTGCCGACTAGCGGGGCGTACGAGCAGTACTTC. Full variable domain (outside the CDR3, taken from reference TRBV5-6 and TRBJ2-7): DAGVTQSPTHLIKTRGQQVTLRCSPKSGHDTVSWYQQALGQGPQFIFQYYEEEERQRGNFPDRFSGHQFPNYSSELNVNALLLGDSALYLCASSYLPTSGAYEQYFGPGTRLTVT.

V and J are TRBV2 and TRBJ2-1; no firm D call. Trimming removed 7 bases from V and 10 bases from J, with 8 bases in between. CDR3 size: 10 residues. The germline V gene has CDR1 SNHLY and CDR2 FYNNEI. As DNA, the CDR3 is TGTGCCAGCACTACACTAGAGCAGTTCTTC. Translated, it gives CASTTLEQFF.

The chain joins TRBV15 to TRBJ2-3; possibly TRBD1 for D (5 bases). Between the trimmed V and J ends, which lost 5 bases and 0 bases, there was a span of 9 bases. This CDR3 contains 14 residues. CDR1 is LNHNV, CDR2 YYDKDF, per germline (reference sequence). CDR3 nucleotides: TGTGCCACCAGCGGGGCAGTTAGCACAGATACGCAGTATTTT. Its translation is CATSGAVSTDTQYF.

The chain uses TRBV7-9 and TRBJ2-7; TRBD1 matches 7 bases. This CDR3 contains 15 residues. V lost 1 base, J lost 1 base, and 4 bases stayed unmatched. Germline CDR1 and CDR2: SEHNR and FQNEAQ (reference sequence). The CDR3 reads CASSLGRGQSYEQYV. The CDR3 DNA reads as TGTGCCAGCAGCTTAGGCCGGGGACAGTCCTACGAGCAGTACGTC.